This TCR beta chain was recovered during a study of cytomegalovirus exposure and HLA in healthy donors. PCR involved 60 Vbeta and 13 Jbeta primers. Original methodology: Unique TCR beta chains numbered about 80 million in a later analysis, with roughly 10 million shared. Generated by immunoSEQ multiplex PCR, the TCRdb table keeps only in-frame clones and is missing some. V, J and clone size are those of that table, while D and trimming were read from the DNA. The profile shows 90,000 to 150,000 clones, around 76% of them singletons. CDR3 length: 16 amino acids. The V segment lost 4 bases and the J segment 7 bases; nucleotides outside the gene matches: 5. Per germline, CDR1 SGHTA and CDR2 FQGNSA.

This TCR was sampled from a middle-aged woman in good health and CMV-seropositive. Sequencing was performed on PBMCs. The chain couples TRBV7-2 to TRBJ2-3; 16 bases line up with TRBD2. For the CDR3, the DNA is TGTGCCAGCAGCTCTCCGGGACTAGCGGGGGGGTATACGCAGTATTTT. It yields the protein CASSSPGLAGGYTQYF. The full variable domain, in which reference TRBV7-2 and TRBJ2-3 provide the parts outside the CDR3, is GAGVSQSPSNKVTEKGKDVELRCDPISGHTALYWYRQSLGQGLEFLIYFQGNSAPDKSGLPSDRFSAERTGGSVSTLTIQRTQQEDSAVYLCASSSPGLAGGYTQYFGPGTRLTVL.